This T cell receptor beta chain was recorded in a study of regulatory T cells in long-lasting Graves disease. Regarding time point: newly diagnosed GD, antithyroid drugs for less than 3 months. The TCR library used RNA extracted from PBMCs. Investigators report Graves' disease was diagnosed under American Thyroid Association guidelines. This CDR3 is 14 amino acids long. Looked up from germline, CDR1 is LNHNV and CDR2 is YYDKDF (reference sequence). Whole-study findings and limits: Persistent disease showed a preference for TRBV28, TRBJ1-2 and TRBJ2-5.

On this clonotype itself: The antigen is not known. A much larger clone lies a single base off, so this may be a read error.

Assembly of TCR beta libraries relied on iRepertoire HTBI primers together with Arm-PCR of CDR3 regions. MiXCR was run by TCRdb on the multiplex PCR reads, yielding one entry per CDR3 protein. The sample includes 300,000 to 450,000 distinct CDR3 sequences, 15% of them seen just once. Sequenced here: peripheral blood mononuclear cells (PBMCs), sampled at new diagnosis, from a patient treated with antithyroid drugs. The TCR comes from a female donor with Graves disease. The chain joins TRBV15 to TRBJ1-1; no reliable D call. The CDR3: CVTSSINRHTEAFF. The CDR3 DNA is TGTGTCACCAGCTCTATTAACAGACACACTGAAGCTTTCTTT.